These 26 T cell receptor beta chains originate from one sample sequenced in a study of blood T cell repertoires in COVID-19. Clones were sequenced by immunoSEQ multiplex PCR, and TCRdb holds only the in-frame ones, with some missing. The table has some 240,000 clones, 75% to 90% seen once. Sequencing was done on a sample of peripheral blood. The receptors derive from a woman between 65 and 79 years old with COVID-19, enrolled during active disease.

The chain has TRBV7-2 and TRBJ1-3; 7 bases align to TRBD1. Germline-derived CDR1 and CDR2 are SGHTA and FQGNSA. V lost 3 bases, J lost 0 bases, and 8 bases stayed unmatched. The CDR3 sequence is 17 residues long. The CDR3, as DNA: TGTGCCAGCAGCTTGGGGGACAGCCTCCACTCTGGAAACACCATATATTTT. This gives the protein CASSLGDSLHSGNTIYF. Combining the CDR3 with reference TRBV7-2 and TRBJ1-3 gives the whole variable domain GAGVSQSPSNKVTEKGKDVELRCDPISGHTALYWYRQSLGQGLEFLIYFQGNSAPDKSGLPSDRFSAERTGGSVSTLTIQRTQQEDSAVYLCASSLGDSLHSGNTIYFGEGSWLTVV.

V is TRBV2 and J is TRBJ1-5, with unresolved D. The ends were cut back, 9 bases at V and 3 bases at J, with 12 bases in the middle. The CDR3 extends over 13 amino acids. From germline, CDR1 is SNHLY and CDR2 FYNNEI. DNA for the CDR3: TGTGCCAGTTTGGGCCAGCCCAATCAGCCCCAGCATTTT. This codes for CASLGQPNQPQHF.

This clone was recorded a few times. The V gene is TRBV7-9, the J gene TRBJ2-7; D is undetermined. This CDR3 contains 15 residues. V gave up 5 bases and J gave up 8 bases, with 22 bases separating them. The germline V gene encodes CDR1 SEHNR and CDR2 FQNEAQ (reference sequence). This CDR3 is CASSPDSSSPTKQYF. The DNA of the CDR3 is TGTGCCAGCAGCCCAGACTCGTCCTCTCCTACGAAGCAGTACTTC.

This chain joins TRBV7-2 and TRBJ2-7; 7 nucleotides align to TRBD1. The CDR3 runs 17 residues. The ends lost 2 bases at V and 1 base at J; junction bases unmatched: 11. Germline assignment: CDR1 SGHTA and CDR2 FQGNSA. This CDR3 reads CASSLRGQGVLSYEQYF. The CDR3 DNA follows: TGTGCCAGCAGCTTAAGGGGTCAGGGGGTATTATCCTACGAGCAGTACTTC.

The V call is TRBV5-8, the J call TRBJ2-3; 7 nucleotides match TRBD1. CDR3 length equals 13 residues. Germline CDR1 reads SGHTS; CDR2 reads YDEGEE. Losses at the gene ends were 6 bases for V and 7 bases for J; bases not matched to a gene: 8. The CDR3 sequence: CASTFDRENTQYF. In nucleotides, the CDR3 is TGTGCCAGCACCTTTGACAGGGAAAATACGCAGTATTTT.

The J gene is TRBJ2-7, the V gene TRBV7-2; 7 bases fit TRBD2. The ends lost 0 bases at V and 3 bases at J; junction bases unmatched: 17. The CDR3 has 19 amino acids. Germline V gives CDR1 SGHTA, CDR2 FQGNSA. The CDR3 region is CASSLAHGASGIAHYEQYF. CDR3 sequence (DNA): TGTGCCAGCAGCTTAGCACACGGGGCGAGCGGGATAGCTCACTACGAGCAGTACTTC.

The gene calls are TRBV4-3 and TRBJ1-6; TRBD1 is a possible D gene (6 bases). This CDR3 has 17 amino acids. Germline V gives CDR1 LGHNA, CDR2 YSLEER. Trimming pared 1 base from V and 5 bases from J, leaving 15 bases between. The CDR3 is CASSQAYSDRHNSPLHF. CDR3 bases: TGCGCCAGCAGCCAAGCGTACTCGGACAGACATAATTCACCCCTCCACTTT.

The chain combines TRBV6-2 or TRBV6-3 with TRBJ2-3; 7 bases align to TRBD2. Germline trimming cut 6 bases from V and 5 bases from J; bases unmatched to any gene: 8. Germline V gene lookup returns CDR1 MNHEY and CDR2 SVGEGT. The CDR3 is made up of 14 amino acids. In nucleotides, the CDR3 is TGTGCCAGCAGCCGCGGACTAGATTTAGATACGCAGTATTTT. Encoded protein: CASSRGLDLDTQYF.

This clone was counted only a few times. The chain is built from TRBV11-2 and TRBJ2-7; no definite D call. The CDR3 has 14 residues. Trimming left V 0 bases short and J 4 bases short, with 10 bases between. Germline CDR1 reads SGHAT; CDR2 reads FQNNGV. The DNA of the CDR3 is TGTGCCAGCAGCTTAGATGCCGGGTTGTACGAGCAGTACTTC. It translates to CASSLDAGLYEQYF.

The CDR3 region is CASSSYQVAGPATQYF. The CDR3 coding sequence is TGTGCCAGCAGCTCATACCAGGTTGCGGGCCCAGCTACGCAGTATTTT. The chain carries TRBV6-6 and TRBJ2-3; maybe TRBD2 (5 bases). Trimming took 6 bases from V and 8 from J, leaving 24 bases between them. CDR1 is MNHNY and CDR2 is SVGAGI in the germline V gene (reference sequence). This CDR3 region has 16 residues.

This sequence joins TRBV2 and TRBJ2-5, with 7 bases aligning to TRBD2. Germline loops: CDR1 SNHLY, CDR2 FYNNEI. This CDR3 region has 16 residues. The trim removed 1 base at V and 7 bases at J, leaving 12 bases unmatched. This CDR3 is CASSEETGRRRGTQYF. The CDR3 nucleotides read TGTGCCAGCAGTGAAGAAACCGGGAGGCGACGGGGGACCCAGTACTTC.

The J gene is TRBJ2-3, the V gene TRBV27; D is perhaps TRBD1 (6 bases). V shed 5 bases and J shed 2 bases, with 11 bases lying between them. The CDR3 totals 14 residues. Germline CDR1 MNHEY, CDR2 SMNVEV (reference sequence). Written as DNA, the CDR3 is TGTGCCAGCAGTCCCGGACAGCTCACAGATACGCAGTATTTT. Its protein product is CASSPGQLTDTQYF.

V gene TRBV27 combines with J gene TRBJ1-2; 10 positions match TRBD1. The CDR3 extends over 15 amino acids. Germline CDR1 is MNHEY and CDR2 is SMNVEV (reference sequence). V lost 7 bases and J lost 4; bases outside the gene matches: 9. The CDR3 DNA reads as TGTGCCAGCACCCCCCGACAGGGGGCCCTCTATGGCTACACCTTC. Amino acid sequence: CASTPRQGALYGYTF.

V is TRBV18 and J is TRBJ1-2; 7 nucleotides line up with TRBD1. The CDR3 is made up of 14 amino acids. Germline CDR1 is KGHSH and CDR2 is LQKENI. Losses at the gene ends were 3 bases for V and 2 bases for J; bases not matched to a gene: 3. CDR3 protein: CASSPATGNYGYTF. DNA for the CDR3: TGTGCCAGCTCACCCGCGACAGGGAACTATGGCTACACCTTC.

This clone is a singleton in its sample. This chain joins TRBV7-9 and TRBJ1-5; 7 bases are shared with TRBD1. This CDR3 comprises 14 residues. CDR1 and CDR2 (germline): SEHNR, FQNEAQ (reference sequence). The V segment lost 4 bases and the J segment 2 bases; nucleotides outside the gene matches: 2. The CDR3, as DNA: TGTGCCAGCAGCTGGGGGACAGGCAATCAGCCCCAGCATTTT. This codes for CASSWGTGNQPQHF. Drawing the rest from reference TRBV7-9 and TRBJ1-5, the complete variable domain is DTGVSQNPRHKITKRGQNVTFRCDPISEHNRLYWYRQTLGQGPEFLTYFQNEAQLEKSRLLSDRFSAERPKGSFSTLEIQRTEQGDSAMYLCASSWGTGNQPQHFGDGTRLSIL.

In its sample, this clone was seen once. The chain joins TRBV6-4 to TRBJ2-1, with TRBD2 identical over 7 bases. Trimming removed 3 bases from V and 2 bases from J; junction bases left unmatched: 7. The CDR3 contains 16 residues. From germline, CDR1 is MRHNA and CDR2 SNTAGT. The CDR3 coding sequence is TGTGCCAGCAGTGAAATCCCTAGCGGCACCTACAATGAGCAGTTCTTC. Protein product: CASSEIPSGTYNEQFF.

The chain joins TRBV3-1 (or the pseudogene TRBV3-2) to TRBJ1-3; TRBD1 matches at 7 bases. Germline CDR1 LGHDT, CDR2 YNNKEL (reference sequence). Unmatched junction bases numbered 3, after V lost 0 bases and J lost 4 bases. CDR3 length: 15 amino acids. In DNA, the CDR3 is TGTGCCAGCAGCCAAGATACAGGGGTCGGAAACACCATATATTTT. Protein product: CASSQDTGVGNTIYF.

The chain combines TRBV28 with TRBJ1-4, with D possibly TRBD1 on 5 matching bases. The CDR3 extends over 14 amino acids. V lost 6 bases, J lost 5 bases, and 13 bases lay in between. CDR1 MDHEN and CDR2 SYDVKM come from the germline V gene. The CDR3 nucleotides are TGTGCCAGCAGCCCCGCCGACAGAAATGAAAAACTGTTTTTT. Its translation: CASSPADRNEKLFF.

The chain couples TRBV27 to TRBJ2-2; possibly TRBD2 for D (5 bases). This CDR3 has 15 residues. V gave up 5 bases and J gave up 3 bases, with 13 bases separating them. Germline CDR1 and CDR2: MNHEY and SMNVEV (reference sequence). The CDR3 protein is CASSTEGAYTGELFF. CDR3 nucleotide sequence: TGTGCCAGCAGTACCGAGGGTGCGTACACCGGGGAGCTGTTTTTT.

In regard to this clone: This sample also contains other DNA sequences that code for the same CDR3. The chain has TRBV18 and TRBJ2-7; 8 positions match TRBD1. Germline loops: CDR1 KGHSH, CDR2 LQKENI. Unmatched junction bases numbered 2, after V lost 2 bases and J lost 2 bases. The CDR3 extends over 14 amino acids. CDR3 in DNA: TGTGCCAGCTCACCAGGACAGGGACCCTACGAGCAGTACTTC. It specifies CASSPGQGPYEQYF.

The genes are TRBV7-2 and TRBJ2-2; 7 bases are shared with TRBD1. V lost 4 bases and J lost 0; bases outside the gene matches: 5. The CDR3 contains 16 residues. Germline CDR1 reads SGHTA; CDR2 reads FQGNSA. The CDR3 DNA reads TGTGCCAGCAGCTCAGGGGGACCGTCGAACACCGGGGAGCTGTTTTTT. Protein product: CASSSGGPSNTGELFF. The full variable domain, in which reference TRBV7-2 and TRBJ2-2 provide the parts outside the CDR3, is GAGVSQSPSNKVTEKGKDVELRCDPISGHTALYWYRQSLGQGLEFLIYFQGNSAPDKSGLPSDRFSAERTGGSVSTLTIQRTQQEDSAVYLCASSSGGPSNTGELFFGEGSRLTVL.

V gene TRBV28 combines with J gene TRBJ1-5, with TRBD1 matching 7 bases. The trim removed 6 bases at V and 3 bases at J, leaving 8 bases unmatched. The CDR3 is 15 amino acids. The germline V gene has CDR1 MDHEN and CDR2 SYDVKM. The CDR3 loop reads CASSSPGQINQPQHF. As DNA, the CDR3 is TGTGCCAGCAGCTCCCCGGGACAGATCAATCAGCCCCAGCATTTT.

The J gene is TRBJ1-1, the V gene TRBV7-9, with D possibly TRBD1 on 6 matching bases. Germline V gene data show CDR1 as SEHNR and CDR2 as FQNEAQ (reference sequence). The length of the CDR3 is 14 residues. The V end was cut by 5 bases, the J end by 1 base, with 11 bases between. CDR3 sequence reads: CASSGTGQNTEAFF. CDR3 DNA: TGTGCCAGCAGCGGAACGGGACAGAACACTGAAGCTTTCTTT. The entire variable domain, with the rest obtained from reference TRBV7-9 and TRBJ1-1, is as follows: DTGVSQNPRHKITKRGQNVTFRCDPISEHNRLYWYRQTLGQGPEFLTYFQNEAQLEKSRLLSDRFSAERPKGSFSTLEIQRTEQGDSAMYLCASSGTGQNTEAFFGQGTRLTVV.

With respect to this clone: The junction shows a germline mismatch at one end, possibly a read error. V usage is TRBV11-2 and J usage is TRBJ2-1, with unresolved D. Germline V gene data show CDR1 as SGHAT and CDR2 as FQNNGV. This CDR3 is built from 14 residues. CDR3 DNA sequence: TGTGCCAGCAGCAGGTATGACTCCAACAATGAGCAGTTCTTC. Translating gives CASSRYDSNNEQFF. The full variable domain, rest sourced from reference TRBV11-2 and TRBJ2-1, is EAGVAQSPRYKIIEKRQSVAFWCNPISGHATLYWYQQILGQGPKLLIQFQNNGVVDDSQLPKDRFSAERLKGVDSTLKIQPAKLEDSAVYLCASSRYDSNNEQFFGPGTRLTVL.

This chain uses TRBV5-1 with TRBJ1-3; D is unresolved. The V end lost 1 base, the J end lost 4 bases, and 12 bases lay between the germline ends. The CDR3 spans 15 residues. CDR1 and CDR2 from the germline V gene are SGHRS and YFSETQ. The DNA of the CDR3 is TGCGCCAGCAGCTTGTTCGGGGTGGAGGGAAACACCATATATTTT. The encoded protein is CASSLFGVEGNTIYF.

About this clone itself: The same CDR3 is also encoded by other DNA sequences in this sample. The CDR3 DNA sequence: TGTGCCAGCAGTTCTGGCAGGGGGAACACTGAAGCTTTCTTT. This codes for CASSSGRGNTEAFF. The chain is built from TRBV28 and TRBJ1-1, with a tentative D call TRBD1 (6 bases). Trimming took 4 bases from V and 1 from J, leaving 10 bases between them. CDR1 is MDHEN and CDR2 is SYDVKM in the germline V gene. The CDR3 is made up of 14 amino acids. Drawing the rest from reference TRBV28 and TRBJ1-1, the complete variable domain is DVKVTQSSRYLVKRTGEKVFLECVQDMDHENMFWYRQDPGLGLRLIYFSYDVKMKEKGDIPEGYSVSREKKERFSLILESASTNQTSMYLCASSSGRGNTEAFFGQGTRLTVV.